What follows are 14 T cell receptor beta chains derived from one specimen sequenced in a study of T-cell reconstitution after alpha-beta-depleted transplantation in children. Unique molecular identifiers were used to barcode this TCRbeta library. Using its own MiXCR run on the PCR reads, TCRdb lists one record per CDR3 protein. The top ten clones hold more than 25% of a sample with about 980,000 distinct CDR3 sequences, about 29% of them seen once. This material consisted of PBMCs, mostly from graft donor cells, taken 360 days after TCRalphabeta/CD19-depleted stem cell transplant. The receptors here all came from a boy less than two years old who had a stem cell transplant for SCID, so the T cells may come from the graft donor.

This clonotype has just a few counts. The genes are TRBV5-1 and TRBJ2-7; 9 nucleotides match TRBD1. Germline V gene data show CDR1 as SGHRS and CDR2 as YFSETQ. V lost 3 bases to trimming and J lost 1 base; unmatched junction nucleotides: 8. This CDR3 has 16 residues. The CDR3 protein is CASSYQLGTGSYEQYF. Written as DNA, the CDR3 is TGCGCCAGCAGCTACCAACTCGGGACAGGGTCCTACGAGCAGTACTTC.

The gene calls are TRBV6-1 and TRBJ1-5; 8 bases are shared with TRBD1. The germline CDR1 and CDR2 sequences are MNHNS and SASEGT. After removal of 2 bases from V and 7 bases from J, the junction contained 4 bases not matched to a gene. The CDR3 consists of 14 residues. CDR3 coding DNA: TGTGCCAGCAGTGAACAGGGGGCAGGCCAGCCCCAGCATTTT. Protein product: CASSEQGAGQPQHF.

This clonotype showed up just a few times. The rearrangement joins TRBV5-1 to TRBJ1-1; D uncertain. The CDR3 is 15 residues long. V lost 2 bases and J 3 bases, leaving 14 bases between the germline ends. The germline V gene encodes CDR1 SGHRS and CDR2 YFSETQ. The DNA for the CDR3 is TGCGCCAGCAGCTTACTGCCGGGCGTAGACACTGAAGCTTTCTTT. Its translation is CASSLLPGVDTEAFF.

The chain combines TRBV7-8 with TRBJ2-1; 11 bases match TRBD2. This CDR3 is 17 amino acids long. The trim removed 0 bases at V and 4 bases at J, leaving 5 bases unmatched. The germline V gene has CDR1 SGHVS and CDR2 FQNEAQ. This chain's CDR3 is CASSLARTSGRYNEQFF. The CDR3 nucleotides read TGTGCCAGCAGCTTAGCAAGGACTAGCGGGCGGTACAATGAGCAGTTCTTC.

This clonotype has only a few counts. V is TRBV28 and J is TRBJ1-5, with D unresolved. V lost 5 bases, J lost 0 bases, and 11 bases lay in between. Germline V gives CDR1 MDHEN, CDR2 SYDVKM. The CDR3 has 15 residues. CDR3 coding DNA: TGTGCCAGCAGTCCCCGGACCCTTAGCAATCAGCCCCAGCATTTT. This gives the protein CASSPRTLSNQPQHF. The whole variable domain, remainder taken from reference TRBV28 and TRBJ1-5, is DVKVTQSSRYLVKRTGEKVFLECVQDMDHENMFWYRQDPGLGLRLIYFSYDVKMKEKGDIPEGYSVSREKKERFSLILESASTNQTSMYLCASSPRTLSNQPQHFGDGTRLSIL.

The table lists this clonotype with a few counts. Written as DNA, the CDR3 is TGTGCCAGCAGTTTCGGACATTCTAATCAGCCCCAGCATTTT. This sequence encodes CASSFGHSNQPQHF. V usage is TRBV12-3 or TRBV12-4 and J usage is TRBJ1-5; perhaps TRBD1 as D (5 bases). V was cut by 3 bases and J by 4 bases, with 10 bases left in between. CDR3 length: 14 residues.

The chain is built from TRBV29-1 and TRBJ1-5; tentatively, D is TRBD1 (5 bases). Trimming shortened V by 6 bases and J by 6 bases, and 12 bases separated the two germline ends. This CDR3 region has 12 residues. Per germline, CDR1 SQVTM and CDR2 ANQGSEA. In nucleotides, the CDR3 is TGCAGCGTAAGCCAGGGCTCTCAGCCCCAGCATTTT. This sequence encodes CSVSQGSQPQHF.

This chain uses TRBV5-1 with TRBJ1-2; unclear D gene. The V and J ends lost 4 bases and 4 bases respectively, with 11 bases between them. This CDR3 is built from 13 residues. Germline values: CDR1 SGHRS, CDR2 YFSETQ. This CDR3 is CASSATASYGYTF. CDR3 nucleotide sequence: TGCGCCAGCAGCGCCACTGCGTCCTATGGCTACACCTTC.

This clonotype appeared a few times. V is TRBV18 and J is TRBJ1-3; 7 bases agree with TRBD1. The CDR3 consists of 17 residues. V trimming: 3 bases; J trimming: 1 base; junction bases outside the gene matches: 9. The V gene's germline CDR1 is KGHSH and CDR2 LQKENI. The CDR3 protein is CASSPTRGPRSGNTIYF. CDR3 nucleotide sequence: TGTGCCAGCTCACCCACGAGGGGGCCCAGGTCTGGAAACACCATATATTTT.

The rearrangement joins TRBV21-1 to TRBJ2-1; the table calls TRBD2, which could not be checked here. TRBV21-1 is a recognized pseudogene. The CDR3 totals 14 residues. CDR3 in amino acids: CASSKAASGDEQFF. The CDR3 coding sequence is TGTGCCAGCAGCAAAGCCGCTAGCGGGGATGAGCAGTTCTTC.

V gene TRBV7-2 combines with J gene TRBJ2-5; a possible D gene is TRBD2 (7 bases). CDR3 size: 16 residues. Germline V lookup: CDR1 SGHTA, CDR2 FQGNSA. Trimming cost V 1 base and J 2 bases, with 14 bases left between them. The CDR3 reads CASSLGIGGLQETQYF. The CDR3 DNA sequence: TGTGCCAGCAGCTTAGGGATCGGGGGGCTTCAAGAGACCCAGTACTTC.

This chain joins TRBV3-1 and TRBJ2-1; 10 positions agree with TRBD1. Germline assignment: CDR1 LGHDT and CDR2 YNNKEL (reference sequence). This CDR3 has 15 residues. The V gene end was trimmed by 2 bases and the J gene end by 6 bases; junction bases not matched to a gene: 4. The DNA for the CDR3 is TGTGCCAGCAGCCAACCACGGGACAGGGGCAATGAGCAGTTCTTC. It is translated as CASSQPRDRGNEQFF.

This clonotype has at least ten counts. The chain links TRBV29-1 to TRBJ2-2; D tentatively reads TRBD1 or TRBD2 (5 bases each). Germline V gene data show CDR1 as SQVTM and CDR2 as ANQGSEA. Trimming shortened V by 4 bases and J by 5 bases, and 8 bases separated the two germline ends. The CDR3 is made up of 12 amino acids. CDR3 nucleotide sequence: TGCAGCGTTGCTGGGGGAACCGGGGAGCTGTTTTTT. Encoded protein: CSVAGGTGELFF.

The genes are TRBV29-1 and TRBJ1-1, with 7 bases fitting TRBD1. This CDR3 is 13 amino acids long. J gave up 3 bases and V 5 bases, and 6 bases lay outside the gene matches. Per the germline V gene, CDR1 is SQVTM and CDR2 is ANQGSEA. CDR3 sequence reads: CSVLDRPDTEAFF. The CDR3 nucleotides are TGCAGCGTTCTGGACAGGCCGGACACTGAAGCTTTCTTT.